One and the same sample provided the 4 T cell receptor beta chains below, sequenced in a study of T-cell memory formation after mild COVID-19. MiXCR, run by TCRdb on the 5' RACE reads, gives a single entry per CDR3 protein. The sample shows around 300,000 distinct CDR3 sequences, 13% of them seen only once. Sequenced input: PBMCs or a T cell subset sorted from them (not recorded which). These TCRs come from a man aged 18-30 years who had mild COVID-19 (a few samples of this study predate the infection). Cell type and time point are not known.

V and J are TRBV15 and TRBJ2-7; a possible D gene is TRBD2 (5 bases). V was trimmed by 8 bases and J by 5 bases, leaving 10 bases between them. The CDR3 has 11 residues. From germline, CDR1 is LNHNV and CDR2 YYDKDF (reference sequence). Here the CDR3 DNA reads TGTGCCACCTCCTACGGGAACGAGCAGTACTTC. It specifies CATSYGNEQYF.

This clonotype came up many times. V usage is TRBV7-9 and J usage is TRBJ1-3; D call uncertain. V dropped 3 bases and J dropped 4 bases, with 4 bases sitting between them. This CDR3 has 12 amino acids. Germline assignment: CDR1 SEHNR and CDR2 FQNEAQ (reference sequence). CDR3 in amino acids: CASSFGGNTIYF. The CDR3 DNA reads TGTGCCAGCAGCTTTGGAGGAAACACCATATATTTT.

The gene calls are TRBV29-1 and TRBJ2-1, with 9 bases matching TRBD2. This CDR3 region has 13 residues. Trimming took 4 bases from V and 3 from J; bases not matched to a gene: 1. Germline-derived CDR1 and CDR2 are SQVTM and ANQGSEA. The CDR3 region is CSVVTSGYNEQFF. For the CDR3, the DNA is TGCAGCGTTGTGACTAGCGGCTACAATGAGCAGTTCTTC.

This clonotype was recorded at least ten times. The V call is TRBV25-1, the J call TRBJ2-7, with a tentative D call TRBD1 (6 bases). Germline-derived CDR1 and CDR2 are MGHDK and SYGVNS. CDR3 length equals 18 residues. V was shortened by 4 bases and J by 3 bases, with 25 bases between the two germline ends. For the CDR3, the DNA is TGTGCCAGCAGTGGCCGCGTCCAGGGGTCGGTATCGGGCTACGAGCAGTACTTC. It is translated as CASSGRVQGSVSGYEQYF.